This T cell receptor (beta chain) was sequenced for a study of blood T cell repertoires in COVID-19. Libraries were prepared by immunoSEQ multiplex PCR; TCRdb keeps only in-frame clonotypes and omits some of them. This table holds around 390,000 clones, about 87% found once. CDR1 is SGHTS and CDR2 is YDEGEE in the germline V gene. The CDR3 totals 15 residues. Trimming stripped 2 bases from V and 2 bases from J, with 13 bases between. V gene TRBV5-8 combines with J gene TRBJ2-5, with a possible D match to TRBD1 (6 bases). The specimen sequenced was PBMCs or T cells enriched from blood (not recorded which). The sequence came from a woman aged 45-59 years who had recovered from COVID-19. DNA for the CDR3: TGTGCCAGCAGCTTTCCGGGACACCTACAAGAGACCCAGTACTTC. This sequence encodes CASSFPGHLQETQYF.